The 18 T cell receptor beta chains in this list originate from one sample, sequenced in a study of cytomegalovirus exposure and HLA in healthy donors. The primer mix had 60 Vbeta and 13 Jbeta primers. TCRdb's copy holds only in-frame clones and misses some; the assay was immunoSEQ multiplex PCR. The sample lists fewer than 95,000 clones, roughly four fifths occurring once. Sequencing used PBMCs. The receptor set was obtained from a young man in good health and CMV-seronegative.

The chain carries TRBV5-4 and TRBJ2-7, with 7 nucleotides matching TRBD1. Trimming at V came to 4 bases and at J to 2 bases, leaving 12 bases not matched to a gene. Germline loops: CDR1 SGHNT, CDR2 YYREEE (reference sequence). The CDR3 contains 16 residues. CDR3 protein: CASSPAGTDIPYEQYF. Here the CDR3 DNA reads TGTGCCAGCAGCCCAGCCGGGACAGATATTCCCTACGAGCAGTACTTC.

The J gene is TRBJ2-3, the V gene TRBV25-1; a possible D gene is TRBD2 (6 bases). The germline gives CDR1 MGHDK, CDR2 SYGVNS. The CDR3 loop spans 15 amino acids. V was trimmed by 3 bases and J by 1 base, leaving 11 bases between them. The CDR3 nucleotides read TGTGCCAGCAGTGACCCCGGGGGTCGCACAGATACGCAGTATTTT. Protein product: CASSDPGGRTDTQYF.

This sequence joins TRBV7-2 and TRBJ1-1; D ambiguous. This CDR3 is 11 amino acids long. CDR1 and CDR2 from the germline V gene are SGHTA and FQGNSA. Trimming shortened V by 3 bases and J by 8 bases, and 7 bases separated the two germline ends. CDR3 protein: CASSLKLEAFF. The CDR3 DNA reads TGTGCCAGCAGCTTGAAACTGGAAGCTTTCTTT.

This clone turned up a few times. This chain joins TRBV18 and TRBJ2-7; 8 nucleotides match TRBD1. CDR3 length equals 13 residues. V trimming: 2 bases; J trimming: 6 bases; junction bases outside the gene matches: 3. The germline V gene has CDR1 KGHSH and CDR2 LQKENI. CDR3 nucleotide sequence: TGTGCCAGCTCACCAGGACAGGGAGGCGAGCAGTACTTC. Translating it yields CASSPGQGGEQYF.

The rearrangement joins TRBV18 to TRBJ2-7; tentatively, D is TRBD2 (5 bases). Germline V gene data show CDR1 as KGHSH and CDR2 as LQKENI. The CDR3 runs 13 residues. The V and J ends lost 2 bases and 5 bases respectively, with 10 bases between them. CDR3 region: CASSPEMGDEQYV. The CDR3 DNA sequence: TGTGCCAGCTCACCAGAAATGGGAGACGAGCAGTACGTC.

In its sample, this clone was seen once. The chain joins TRBV7-3 to TRBJ2-3, with D unclear. CDR1 and CDR2 (germline): SGHTA, FQGTGA. V was trimmed by 5 bases and J by 3 bases, leaving 9 bases between them. The length of the CDR3 is 13 residues. In DNA, the CDR3 is TGTGCCAGCAGCCCAACGGTAACAGATACGCAGTATTTT. As protein: CASSPTVTDTQYF.

The rearrangement joins TRBV29-1 to TRBJ1-4, with 7 bases aligning to TRBD1. The CDR3 sequence is 13 residues long. V lost 7 bases and J lost 10; bases outside the gene matches: 12. Germline values: CDR1 SQVTM, CDR2 ANQGSEA. The CDR3 DNA is TGCAGCGGATGGGACAGTTTTTCCGGAAAACTGTTTTTT. Its protein product is CSGWDSFSGKLFF.

This clone was picked up a small number of times. The gene calls are TRBV4-2 and TRBJ1-3; D is unresolved. This CDR3 contains 17 residues. The germline CDR1 and CDR2 sequences are LGHNA and YNFKEQ. The V gene lost 0 bases and the J gene lost 0 bases, with 12 bases spanning the gap. CDR3 nucleotide sequence: TGTGCCAGCAGCCAAGATACGGGGTGGAGCTCTGGAAACACCATATATTTT. Its protein product is CASSQDTGWSSGNTIYF.

V gene TRBV25-1 combines with J gene TRBJ1-3; tentatively, D is TRBD1 (5 bases). This CDR3 has 15 residues. Deletions cut 3 bases from V and 2 bases from J, with 11 bases between. The germline gives CDR1 MGHDK, CDR2 SYGVNS. As DNA, the CDR3 is TGTGCCAGCAGTGACAGGGAACTCGCTGGAAACACCATATATTTT. It is translated as CASSDRELAGNTIYF.

V and J are TRBV29-1 and TRBJ2-3, with 12 nucleotides matching TRBD2. With V trimmed by 4 bases and J by 5 bases, 4 bases remained unmatched. This CDR3 comprises 14 residues. Per germline, CDR1 SQVTM and CDR2 ANQGSEA. In DNA form, the CDR3 reads TGCAGCGTTGCCCCTAGCGGGAGGGGAGATACGCAGTATTTT. It encodes CSVAPSGRGDTQYF.

The J gene is TRBJ1-2, the V gene TRBV10-3; a weak D match, TRBD1 (5 bases). Germline-derived CDR1 and CDR2 are ENHRY and SYGVKD. CDR3 length: 14 residues. The germline V and J ends were trimmed by 4 bases and 4 bases, with 13 bases remaining between them. CDR3 amino acids: CAISGDSRTYGYTF. The CDR3 DNA reads TGTGCCATCAGTGGGGACTCAAGGACCTATGGCTACACCTTC.

This chain uses TRBV2 with TRBJ2-7, with a weak D call TRBD1 (6 bases). Germline V gives CDR1 SNHLY, CDR2 FYNNEI. The CDR3 contains 13 residues. V lost 6 bases and J lost 0, with 9 bases in between. CDR3 nucleotides: TGTGCCAGCAGGCCGGGACACTCCTACGAGCAGTACTTC. Encoded protein: CASRPGHSYEQYF.

The chain combines TRBV10-1 with TRBJ1-1, with TRBD1 matching over 11 bases. Per the germline V gene, CDR1 is WNHNN and CDR2 is SYGVQD (reference sequence). With V trimmed by 4 bases and J by 5 bases, 6 bases remained unmatched. The CDR3 spans 15 residues. CDR3 in DNA: TGCGCCAGCAGTGTGGGACAGGGGGTCGCGACTGAAGCTTTCTTT. Its protein is CASSVGQGVATEAFF.

The V gene is TRBV27, the J gene TRBJ1-6, with a tentative D call TRBD1 (6 bases). The CDR3 sequence is 17 residues long. V was cut by 0 bases and J by 10 bases, with 19 bases left in between. Looked up from germline, CDR1 is MNHEY and CDR2 is SMNVEV (reference sequence). CDR3 in amino acids: CASSLSAPGVFYSPLHF. The CDR3 DNA follows: TGTGCCAGCAGTTTATCGGCCCCAGGGGTATTTTACTCACCCCTCCACTTT.

CDR3 residues: CASSGGKTSGSYNEQFF. The CDR3 nucleotides are TGTGCCAGCAGTGGGGGGAAGACTAGCGGATCCTACAATGAGCAGTTCTTC. The chain links TRBV25-1 to TRBJ2-1; TRBD2 agrees at 9 bases. CDR3 length equals 17 residues. Germline values: CDR1 MGHDK, CDR2 SYGVNS. With V trimmed by 4 bases and J by 1 base, 8 bases remained unmatched.

The rearrangement joins TRBV5-1 to TRBJ2-6; D is possibly TRBD1 (5 bases). The CDR3 runs 16 residues. Between the trimmed V and J ends, which lost 5 bases and 3 bases, there was a span of 15 bases. Germline lookup yields CDR1 SGHRS and CDR2 YFSETQ. The CDR3 sequence: CASSGSLRDGANVLTF. The CDR3 DNA is TGCGCCAGCAGTGGGTCCCTCAGGGATGGGGCCAACGTCCTGACTTTC.

The chain joins TRBV14 to TRBJ2-5, with D maybe TRBD1 (5 bases). CDR1 is SGHDN and CDR2 is FVKESK in the germline V gene. V lost 4 bases and J 3 bases, leaving 12 bases between the germline ends. CDR3 length equals 14 residues. The DNA for the CDR3 is TGTGCCAGCAGCCCGATAGGACAAGAAGAGACCCAGTACTTC. Translation: CASSPIGQEETQYF. Filled out from reference TRBV14 and TRBJ2-5, the complete variable domain reads EAGVTQFPSHSVIEKGQTVTLRCDPISGHDNLYWYRRVMGKEIKFLLHFVKESKQDESGMPNNRFLAERTGGTYSTLKVQPAELEDSGVYFCASSPIGQEETQYFGPGTRLLVL.

This clone has a count of ten or more. The V call is TRBV5-1, the J call TRBJ2-2; 8 nucleotides line up with TRBD2. The ends lost 2 bases at V and 2 bases at J; junction bases unmatched: 2. This CDR3 is built from 15 residues. From germline, CDR1 is SGHRS and CDR2 YFSETQ. Here the CDR3 DNA reads TGCGCCAGCAGCTTAGCGGGAGATAACACCGGGGAGCTGTTTTTT. Protein product: CASSLAGDNTGELFF.